What follows are 21 T cell receptor beta chains derived from one specimen sequenced in a study of Ad26.COV2.S vaccination and SARS-CoV-2 variants. Some clones are missing from TCRdb's copy, which holds only in-frame ones; the method was immunoSEQ multiplex PCR. Among about 400,000 clones listed, over 75% were seen once. Described treatment: roughly 20 received Ad26.COV2.S at low or high dose, single or two shots; about 5 received placebo; per-sample allocation not given. Sampling happened 63 days after the first vaccine or placebo injection. Sequencing used peripheral blood, obtained in a trial of Ad26.COV2.S vaccine versus placebo. The receptor set was obtained from a person between 18 and 65 years old who received the Ad26.COV2.S COVID-19 vaccine or a placebo.

The V and J genes are TRBV9 and TRBJ1-1, with D possibly being TRBD1 (6 bases). This CDR3 spans 15 amino acids. Trimming removed 2 bases at V and 0 bases at J, with 11 bases between. Germline V gene lookup returns CDR1 SGDLS and CDR2 YYNGEE. DNA of the CDR3: TGTGCCAGCAGCGTTCAGGGGCTAATGAACACTGAAGCTTTCTTT. Protein: CASSVQGLMNTEAFF.

The V gene is TRBV5-4, the J gene TRBJ2-1, with TRBD2 matching over 8 bases. The CDR3 is 15 amino acids. With 0 bases clipped from V and 5 bases from J, the junction kept 4 bases outside the gene matches. CDR1 and CDR2 from the germline V gene are SGHNT and YYREEE (reference sequence). The CDR3 region has the DNA TGTGCCAGCAGCTTGGGGACTAGCAGAGACAATGAGCAGTTCTTC. Its protein product is CASSLGTSRDNEQFF.

V usage is TRBV6-2 or TRBV6-3 and J usage is TRBJ1-5, with D hard to call. This CDR3 region has 16 residues. Trimming took 0 bases from V and 9 from J, leaving 18 bases between them. Germline lookup yields CDR1 MNHEY and CDR2 SVGEGT. DNA for the CDR3: TGTGCCAGCAGTTACTCGGGATCCTCAAATTTACTGCCCCAGCATTTT. Translating gives CASSYSGSSNLLPQHF.

The chain recombines TRBV19 with TRBJ1-5; a weak D match, TRBD1 (5 bases). Germline V gene lookup returns CDR1 LNHDA and CDR2 SQIVND (reference sequence). The CDR3 contains 18 residues. V was pared by 7 bases and J by 0 bases, with 22 bases between. The CDR3 nucleotides read TGTGCCAGTAACGATCTTTGGGGGAATTTAGATAGCAATCAGCCCCAGCATTTT. Translated, it gives CASNDLWGNLDSNQPQHF.

The rearrangement links TRBV7-6 to TRBJ1-2, with 8 bases fitting TRBD1. CDR3 size: 15 residues. Trimming at V came to 4 bases and at J to 5 bases, leaving 9 bases not matched to a gene. Germline V gene data show CDR1 as SGHVS and CDR2 as FNYEAQ. The CDR3 sequence is CASSSRTGLGYGYTF. CDR3 sequence (DNA): TGTGCCAGCAGCTCCCGGACAGGGCTGGGGTATGGCTACACCTTC.

This chain links TRBV4-1 with TRBJ2-4, with 10 bases lining up with TRBD2. Trimming cost V 5 bases and J 3 bases; bases outside gene matches: 7. This CDR3 contains 16 residues. Looked up from germline, CDR1 is MGHRA and CDR2 is YSYEKL. The CDR3 DNA reads as TGCGCCAGCAGCACAACTAGCGGGGTTGACAAAAACATTCAGTACTTC. Translated: CASSTTSGVDKNIQYF.

The V gene is TRBV7-3, the J gene TRBJ1-2; 7 nucleotides match TRBD1. The CDR3 spans 14 residues. Per the germline V gene, CDR1 is SGHTA and CDR2 is FQGTGA. V lost 5 bases and J lost 2; bases outside the gene matches: 5. The CDR3 region is CASSPLGQNYGYTF. DNA of the CDR3: TGTGCCAGCAGCCCGTTGGGACAGAACTATGGCTACACCTTC.

The V gene is TRBV28, the J gene TRBJ1-1; the D gene is possibly TRBD1 (6 bases). This CDR3 region has 14 residues. Germline V gene lookup returns CDR1 MDHEN and CDR2 SYDVKM. V dropped 2 bases and J dropped 4 bases, with 11 bases sitting between them. DNA of the CDR3: TGTGCCAGCAGTTTAGCAGGGGTGGGCACTGAAGCTTTCTTT. Residues: CASSLAGVGTEAFF.

This rearrangement joins TRBV7-8 to TRBJ1-2; 7 bases match TRBD1. The CDR3 length is 14 residues. The germline V gene has CDR1 SGHVS and CDR2 FQNEAQ. V trimming: 3 bases; J trimming: 3 bases; junction bases outside the gene matches: 4. The CDR3 nucleotides are TGTGCCAGCAGCTTCAGGGGGAGGGACTATGGCTACACCTTC. This encodes CASSFRGRDYGYTF.

This clone was counted a single time. This chain links TRBV19 with TRBJ2-7; D is undetermined. The ends were cut back, 5 bases at V and 0 bases at J, with 11 bases in the middle. Germline lookup yields CDR1 LNHDA and CDR2 SQIVND (reference sequence). The CDR3 is 14 amino acids. The CDR3 loop reads CASSSTADSYEQYF. The CDR3 nucleotides are TGTGCCAGTAGTTCGACCGCGGACTCCTACGAGCAGTACTTC.

This rearrangement joins TRBV9 to TRBJ2-7; 10 bases match TRBD1. V shed 4 bases and J 4 bases; nucleotides not matched to a gene: 8. Germline values: CDR1 SGDLS, CDR2 YYNGEE. The CDR3 extends over 15 amino acids. The CDR3 reads CASSPLGQGRYEQYF. CDR3 sequence (DNA): TGTGCCAGCAGCCCCCTGGGACAGGGGAGGTACGAGCAGTACTTC.

V is TRBV6-2 or TRBV6-3 and J is TRBJ1-1; 11 positions match TRBD1. Germline V gene sequence: CDR1 MNHEY, CDR2 SVGEGT. The V gene end was trimmed by 0 bases and the J gene end by 3 bases; junction bases not matched to a gene: 12. The CDR3 is made up of 19 amino acids. Here the CDR3 DNA reads TGTGCCAGCAGTTACTCGACCCTTGGACAGGGGGCTGGGTACACTGAAGCTTTCTTT. Protein product: CASSYSTLGQGAGYTEAFF.

The rearrangement joins TRBV10-1 to TRBJ1-1; possible D gene TRBD1, 6 bases. From germline, CDR1 is WNHNN and CDR2 SYGVQD (reference sequence). The CDR3 has 13 residues. With 6 bases removed from V and 0 bases from J, the gap between germline ends came to 8 bases. The CDR3 protein is CASRDSMNTEAFF. Written as DNA, the CDR3 is TGCGCCAGCAGGGACAGCATGAACACTGAAGCTTTCTTT.

This chain connects TRBV20-1 to TRBJ2-7; maybe TRBD2 (6 bases). Trimming removed 3 bases at V and 5 bases at J, with 17 bases between. The CDR3 runs to 14 residues. Germline loops: CDR1 DFQATT, CDR2 SNEGSKA (reference sequence). Here the CDR3 DNA reads TGCAGTGCTAGTGAGGGACTGGGCGACGACGAGCAGTACTTC. It encodes CSASEGLGDDEQYF.

This chain uses TRBV5-1 with TRBJ2-2; D gene ambiguous. The germline V gene has CDR1 SGHRS and CDR2 YFSETQ. The V end lost 0 bases, the J end lost 4 bases, and 10 bases lay between the germline ends. The CDR3 spans 15 residues. CDR3 in DNA: TGCGCCAGCAGCTTGGCCGGCCTTATCACCGGGGAGCTGTTTTTT. It encodes CASSLAGLITGELFF.

This chain joins TRBV19 and TRBJ2-3, with no clear D. Trimming removed 6 bases from V and 2 bases from J, with 12 bases in between. Germline V lookup: CDR1 LNHDA, CDR2 SQIVND (reference sequence). CDR3 length: 14 residues. This CDR3 reads CASRKLQSTDTQYF. CDR3 in DNA: TGTGCCAGTAGGAAACTTCAATCCACAGATACGCAGTATTTT.

V and J are TRBV19 and TRBJ1-3, with unresolved D. The V gene lost 6 bases and the J gene lost 0 bases, with 9 bases spanning the gap. Germline V gene lookup returns CDR1 LNHDA and CDR2 SQIVND (reference sequence). The CDR3 has 14 residues. This CDR3 is CASSRPSSGNTIYF. In DNA form, the CDR3 reads TGTGCCAGTAGCCGACCGAGCTCTGGAAACACCATATATTTT.

This chain joins TRBV7-2 and TRBJ2-5; unclear D gene. V was clipped by 1 base and J by 3 bases, with 6 bases between them. The germline gives CDR1 SGHTA, CDR2 FQGNSA. The CDR3 is made up of 13 amino acids. The CDR3 DNA reads TGTGCCAGCAGCTTAGGAGTCGAAGAGACCCAGTACTTC. Its translation: CASSLGVEETQYF.

As regards this clone: The sample contains more than one DNA sequence encoding this CDR3. This chain uses TRBV19 with TRBJ1-5; D call uncertain. CDR3 size: 15 residues. CDR1 is LNHDA and CDR2 is SQIVND in the germline V gene (reference sequence). Trimming left V 3 bases short and J 0 bases short, with 9 bases between. The DNA of the CDR3 is TGTGCCAGTAGTATGGGAGGGCGTAGCAATCAGCCCCAGCATTTT. Translation gives CASSMGGRSNQPQHF.

The chain employs TRBV6-5 and TRBJ1-2; unclear D gene. The V and J ends lost 8 bases and 0 bases respectively, with 10 bases between them. Germline V gene sequence: CDR1 MNHEY, CDR2 SVGAGI. CDR3 size: 13 residues. In DNA form, the CDR3 reads TGTGCCAGCTGGCGGGCGACTAACTATGGCTACACCTTC. Translated, it gives CASWRATNYGYTF.

This clone was seen a few times. The V call is TRBV19, the J call TRBJ2-7; D remains ambiguous. The ends were cut back, 5 bases at V and 0 bases at J, with 11 bases in the middle. The V gene's germline CDR1 is LNHDA and CDR2 SQIVND (reference sequence). The CDR3 is 14 amino acids. The CDR3 loop reads CASSALASSYEQYF. The CDR3 DNA reads as TGTGCCAGTAGTGCCTTGGCCAGCTCCTACGAGCAGTACTTC.